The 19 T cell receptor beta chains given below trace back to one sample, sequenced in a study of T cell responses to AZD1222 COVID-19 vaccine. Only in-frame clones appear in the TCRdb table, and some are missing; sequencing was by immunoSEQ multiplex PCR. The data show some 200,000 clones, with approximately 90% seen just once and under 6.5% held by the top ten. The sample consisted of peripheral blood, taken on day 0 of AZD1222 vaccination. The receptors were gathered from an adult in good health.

The CDR3 coding sequence is TGTGCCAGCAGCTTAGATCGAGTCCAAGGCGGGCAGTTCTTC. Protein: CASSLDRVQGGQFF. The chain employs TRBV11-2 and TRBJ2-1, with D hard to call. The CDR3 has 14 residues. Between the trimmed V and J ends, which lost 0 bases and 12 bases, there was a span of 15 bases. Germline lookup yields CDR1 SGHAT and CDR2 FQNNGV.

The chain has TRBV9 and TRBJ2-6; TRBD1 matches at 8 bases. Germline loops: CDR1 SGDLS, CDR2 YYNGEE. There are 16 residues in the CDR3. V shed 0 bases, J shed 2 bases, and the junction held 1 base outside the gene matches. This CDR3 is CASSVGTGTGANVLTF. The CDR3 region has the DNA TGTGCCAGCAGCGTAGGGACAGGGACTGGGGCCAACGTCCTGACTTTC.

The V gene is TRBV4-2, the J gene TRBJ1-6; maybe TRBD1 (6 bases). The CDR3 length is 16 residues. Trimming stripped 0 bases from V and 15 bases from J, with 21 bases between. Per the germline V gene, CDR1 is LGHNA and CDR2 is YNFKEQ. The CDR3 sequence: CASSQDRALPVTGLHF. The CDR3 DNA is TGTGCCAGCAGCCAAGATCGAGCCCTCCCAGTGACAGGCCTCCACTTT.

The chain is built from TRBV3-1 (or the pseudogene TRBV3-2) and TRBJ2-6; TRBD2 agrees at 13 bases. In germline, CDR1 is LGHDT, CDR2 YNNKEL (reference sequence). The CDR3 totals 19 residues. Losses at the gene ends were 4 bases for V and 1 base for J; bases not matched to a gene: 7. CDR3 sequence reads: CASSRTSGGARSGANVLTF. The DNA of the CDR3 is TGTGCCAGCAGCCGCACTAGCGGGGGGGCTCGATCTGGGGCCAACGTCCTGACTTTC.

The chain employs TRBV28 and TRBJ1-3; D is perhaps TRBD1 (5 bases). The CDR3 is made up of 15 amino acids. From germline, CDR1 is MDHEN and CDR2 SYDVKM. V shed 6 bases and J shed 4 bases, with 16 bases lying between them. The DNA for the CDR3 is TGTGCCAGCAGCGCCGCCGGGACGGGGGGAAACACCATATATTTT. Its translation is CASSAAGTGGNTIYF.

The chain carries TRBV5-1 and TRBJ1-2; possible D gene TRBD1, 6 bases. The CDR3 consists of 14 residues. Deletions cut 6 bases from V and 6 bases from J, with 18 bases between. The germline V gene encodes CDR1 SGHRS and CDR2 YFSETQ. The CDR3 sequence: CASTWGANTDGYTF. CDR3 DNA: TGCGCCAGCACCTGGGGGGCGAACACCGATGGCTACACCTTC.

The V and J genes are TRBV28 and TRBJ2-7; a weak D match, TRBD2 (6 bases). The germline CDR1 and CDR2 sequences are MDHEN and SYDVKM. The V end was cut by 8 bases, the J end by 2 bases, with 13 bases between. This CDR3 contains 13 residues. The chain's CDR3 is CASGRWQPYEQYF. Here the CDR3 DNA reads TGTGCCAGCGGGAGGTGGCAGCCCTACGAGCAGTACTTC. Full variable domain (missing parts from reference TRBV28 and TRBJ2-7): DVKVTQSSRYLVKRTGEKVFLECVQDMDHENMFWYRQDPGLGLRLIYFSYDVKMKEKGDIPEGYSVSREKKERFSLILESASTNQTSMYLCASGRWQPYEQYFGPGTRLTVT.

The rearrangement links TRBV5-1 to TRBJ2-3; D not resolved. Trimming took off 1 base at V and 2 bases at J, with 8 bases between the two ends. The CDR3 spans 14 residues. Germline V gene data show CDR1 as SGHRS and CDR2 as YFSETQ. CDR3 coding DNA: TGCGCCAGCAGCTTGATGCCAACCACAGATACGCAGTATTTT. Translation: CASSLMPTTDTQYF.

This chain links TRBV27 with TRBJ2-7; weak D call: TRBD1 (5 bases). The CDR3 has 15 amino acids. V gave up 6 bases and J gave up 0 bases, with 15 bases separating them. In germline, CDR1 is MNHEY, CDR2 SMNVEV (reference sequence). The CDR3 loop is CASRLRVMNSYEQYF. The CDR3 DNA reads TGTGCCAGCAGGCTCAGGGTGATGAACTCCTACGAGCAGTACTTC.

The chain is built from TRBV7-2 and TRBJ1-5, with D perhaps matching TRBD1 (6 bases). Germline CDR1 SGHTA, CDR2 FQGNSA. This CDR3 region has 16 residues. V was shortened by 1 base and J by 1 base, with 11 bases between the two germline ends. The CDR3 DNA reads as TGTGCCAGCAGCTTAGGAGGGGGGAGGAGCAATCAGCCCCAGCATTTT. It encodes CASSLGGGRSNQPQHF.

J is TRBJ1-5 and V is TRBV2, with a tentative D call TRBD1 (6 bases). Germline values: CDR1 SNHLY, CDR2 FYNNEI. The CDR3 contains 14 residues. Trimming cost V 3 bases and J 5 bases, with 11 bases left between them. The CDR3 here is CASSEDSRYQPQHF. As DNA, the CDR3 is TGTGCCAGCAGTGAGGACAGTAGATATCAGCCCCAGCATTTT.

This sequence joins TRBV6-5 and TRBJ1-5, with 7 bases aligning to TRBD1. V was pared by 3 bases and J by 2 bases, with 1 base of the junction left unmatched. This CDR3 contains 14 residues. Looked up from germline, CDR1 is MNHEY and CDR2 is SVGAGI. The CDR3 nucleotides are TGTGCCAGCAGTTATGGGACAGGCAATCAGCCCCAGCATTTT. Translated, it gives CASSYGTGNQPQHF.

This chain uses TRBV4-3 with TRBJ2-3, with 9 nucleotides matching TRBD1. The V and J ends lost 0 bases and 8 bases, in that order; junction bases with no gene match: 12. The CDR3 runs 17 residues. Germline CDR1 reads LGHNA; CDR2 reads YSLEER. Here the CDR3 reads CASSQDQGTGYLGTQYF. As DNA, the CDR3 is TGCGCCAGCAGCCAAGATCAAGGGACAGGGTATCTTGGTACGCAGTATTTT.

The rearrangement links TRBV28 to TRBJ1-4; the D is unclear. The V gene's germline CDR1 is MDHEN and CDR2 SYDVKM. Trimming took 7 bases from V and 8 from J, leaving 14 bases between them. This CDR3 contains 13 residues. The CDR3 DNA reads TGTGCCAGCACTCTCTCGGGAGGGGAAAAACTGTTTTTT. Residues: CASTLSGGEKLFF.

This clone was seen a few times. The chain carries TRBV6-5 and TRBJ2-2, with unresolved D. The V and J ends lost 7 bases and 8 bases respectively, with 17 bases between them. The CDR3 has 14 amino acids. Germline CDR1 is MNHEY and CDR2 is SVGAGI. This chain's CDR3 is CASKFESNGGELFF. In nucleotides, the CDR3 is TGTGCCAGCAAATTCGAGTCAAATGGAGGGGAGCTGTTTTTT.

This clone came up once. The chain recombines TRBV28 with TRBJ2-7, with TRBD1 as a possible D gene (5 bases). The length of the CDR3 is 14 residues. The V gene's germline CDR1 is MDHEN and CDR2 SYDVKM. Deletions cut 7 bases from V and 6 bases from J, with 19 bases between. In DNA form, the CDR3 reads TGTGCCAGCACCAAAGGTGACAGAACCGCCGAGCAGTACTTC. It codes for CASTKGDRTAEQYF.

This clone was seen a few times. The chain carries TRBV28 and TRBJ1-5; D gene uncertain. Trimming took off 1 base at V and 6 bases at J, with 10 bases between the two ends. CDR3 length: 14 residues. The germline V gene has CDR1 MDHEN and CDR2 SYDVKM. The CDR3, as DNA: TGTGCCAGCAGTTTATTTGATGCGGCTCAGCCCCAGCATTTT. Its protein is CASSLFDAAQPQHF.

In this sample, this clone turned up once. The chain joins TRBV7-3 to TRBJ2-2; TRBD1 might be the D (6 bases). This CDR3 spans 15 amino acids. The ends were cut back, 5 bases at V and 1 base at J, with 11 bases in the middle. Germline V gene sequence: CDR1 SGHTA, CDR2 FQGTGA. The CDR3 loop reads CASSLPTGNTGELFF. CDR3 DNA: TGTGCCAGCAGCCTCCCGACAGGGAACACCGGGGAGCTGTTTTTT.

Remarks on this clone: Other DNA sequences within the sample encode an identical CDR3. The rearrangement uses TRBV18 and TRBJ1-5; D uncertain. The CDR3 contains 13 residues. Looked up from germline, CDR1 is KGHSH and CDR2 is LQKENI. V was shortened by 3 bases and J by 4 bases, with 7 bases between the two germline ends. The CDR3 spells CASSPGVNQPQHF. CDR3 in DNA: TGTGCCAGCTCACCGGGAGTTAATCAGCCCCAGCATTTT.